This is a list of T cell receptor beta chains from one sample in a study of Ad26.COV2.S vaccination and SARS-CoV-2 variants. Method: immunoSEQ multiplex PCR; TCRdb's copy keeps in-frame clones and lacks some. Among about 97,000 clones listed, around 80% were seen once. The sequenced sample was peripheral blood, obtained after recovery from COVID-19. All receptors derive from a human donor who had recovered from COVID-19. The CDR3 runs from the conserved cysteine through the conserved F or W.

TRBJ2-7 | TRBV5-1 | CASSLGQGEFYEQYF
TRBJ1-1 | TRBV19 | CASKKRGFTEAFF
TRBJ2-3 | TRBV19 | CASMDGGAVSTDTQYF
TRBJ1-5 | TRBV28 | CASIPRVGTGRGPQHF
TRBJ1-6 | TRBV2 | CASRGGNSNSPLHF
TRBJ2-2 | TRBV9 | CASSGQTGELFF
TRBJ2-1 | TRBV9 | CASYSGVRHNEQFF
TRBJ1-6 | TRBV19 | CASQGIYNSPLHF
TRBJ2-7 | TRBV5-4 | CASSLAGETYEQYF
TRBJ2-7 | TRBV7-9 | CASSLQGGSYEQYF
TRBJ2-7 | TRBV24-1 | CATSDTGLSYEQYF
TRBJ2-5 | TRBV4-3 | CASSQGGQETQYF
TRBJ2-5 | TRBV13 | CASSLGGGARTQYF
TRBJ2-5 | TRBV5-6 | CASSPRGPQETQYF
TRBJ1-5 | TRBV30 | CAWSDPVTGWQPQHF
TRBJ1-5 | TRBV10-3 | CAISENRVENQPQHF
TRBJ2-2 | TRBV29-1 | CSVEWDRNTGELFF
TRBJ1-1 | TRBV5-4 | CASSLGGRDTEAFF
TRBJ2-2 | TRBV29-1 | CSAQFAGRSGELFF
TRBJ1-1 | TRBV5-1 | CASSAGREITEAFF
TRBJ1-4 | TRBV5-4 | CASSLGTGGPIANEKLFF
TRBJ2-7 | TRBV2 | CASSDGGAYEQYF
TRBJ2-2 | TRBV5-4 | CASSSLAAGTELFF
TRBJ1-2 | TRBV25-1 | CASSPGQGVYGYTF
TRBJ1-1 | TRBV7-9 | CASSMNIPNTEAFF
TRBJ2-1 | TRBV28 | CASSLDMGYNEQFF